Listed below are T cell receptor beta chains from one sample, sequenced in a study of T cell repertoires in cytomegalovirus infection. TCRdb redid the calling of the reads with MiXCR, one entry per CDR3 protein. This table has around 710,000 distinct CDR3 sequences, 25% to 30% appearing once. These receptors are not linked to any known antigen. Here the sequenced sample was cultured CD8+ T cells from PBMCs, taken from culture after CMV antigen stimulation. These receptors originate from a human donor in good health (CMV status not recorded). Some clones in this sample may be carry-over from other donors' samples. Each CDR3 is given with its conserved first and last residue. A D gene is named only where the DNA matches it firmly. Clone size is not always given. Where it is, it says once, few, many or a class for expanded clones.

TRBV6-1	TRBJ1-1	.	few	TGTGCCAGCAGTGAAGCCCCGGTCATGAACACTGAAGCTTTCTTT	CASSEAPVMNTEAFF
TRBV9	TRBJ1-5	.	.	TGTGCCAGCAGCGCGAGTGGGAATAGCAATCAGCCCCAGCATTTT	CASSASGNSNQPQHF
TRBV13	TRBJ2-5	.	.	TGTGCCAGCAGCTTAGGCCTCCGGCGGGAGACCCAGTACTTC	CASSLGLRRETQYF
TRBV14	TRBJ2-1	TRBD1	.	TGTGCCAGCAGCCAAGAAGTTAGGACAGGGGTCGTCGGCTACAATGAGCAGTTCTTC	CASSQEVRTGVVGYNEQFF
TRBV10-3	TRBJ2-1	TRBD2	few	TGTGCCATCAGTGGTAGCGGGGGGACCTACAATGAGCAGTTCTTC	CAISGSGGTYNEQFF
TRBV4-3	TRBJ1-1	TRBD1	.	TGCGCCAGCAGCCAAGGGACAGGCTTTGAAGCTTTCTTT	CASSQGTGFEAFF
TRBV7-2	TRBJ1-1	.	.	TGTGCCAGCAGCGTCGGGTGGGGGAAGAAGGGGGTGAACACTGAAGCTTTCTTT	CASSVGWGKKGVNTEAFF
TRBV14	TRBJ2-1	TRBD1	.	TGTGCCAGCTCTTCCTGGTCAGGGACAGGGTTATACAATGAGCAGTTCTTC	CASSSWSGTGLYNEQFF
TRBV10-2	TRBJ2-1	TRBD2	.	TGCGCCACCGGGACTAGCGGTGGAGACAATGAGCAGTTCTTC	CATGTSGGDNEQFF
TRBV27	TRBJ1-2	TRBD1	.	TGTGCCAGCAGTCCTGGTCTGGACAGGGGTGATGGCTACACCTTC	CASSPGLDRGDGYTF
TRBV4-1	TRBJ2-7	.	.	TGCGCCAGCAGTGGCAGGGCAACTGCTCCCTACGAGCAGTACTTC	CASSGRATAPYEQYF
TRBV12-3/TRBV12-4	TRBJ2-1	TRBD2	.	TGTGCCAGCAGCGTAACTAGCGGGGGGGCGGGGTTCTTC	CASSVTSGGAGFF
TRBV6-6	TRBJ2-3	.	.	TGTGCCAGCAGTTTTCTCGGGGATAGCACAGATACGCAGTATTTT	CASSFLGDSTDTQYF
TRBV20-1	TRBJ2-1	TRBD1	.	TGCAGTGCTGGATGGGACCAGGGGGATGAGCAGTTCTTC	CSAGWDQGDEQFF
TRBV5-5	TRBJ1-2	.	few	TGTGCCAGCACCCCCTCTCCCTCGGGGAGCGGAAACTATGGCTACACCTTC	CASTPSPSGSGNYGYTF
TRBV6-1	TRBJ2-2	TRBD1	.	TGTGCCAGCAGTGCCTCCGGGACAGGGGTCACCGGGGAGCTGTTTTTT	CASSASGTGVTGELFF
TRBV6-6	TRBJ2-7	TRBD2	.	TGTGCCAGCAGTTACGGGTCGGGGGGCGAGCAGTACTTC	CASSYGSGGEQYF
TRBV7-4	TRBJ2-2	.	.	TGTGCCAGCAGCTCGGCCCCAGGGTTGGGGACCGGGGAGCTGTTTTTT	CASSSAPGLGTGELFF
TRBV2	TRBJ2-3	.	few	TGTGCCAGCAGTGAAGCGCCTGGCACAGATACGCAGTATTTT	CASSEAPGTDTQYF
TRBV7-2	TRBJ2-1	.	many	TGTGCCAGCAGGGACCCAACGTACAATGAGCAGTTCTTC	CASRDPTYNEQFF
TRBV19	TRBJ1-1	.	.	TGTGCCAGTAGTCCGTGGCTCAACACTGAAGCTTTCTTT	CASSPWLNTEAFF
TRBV6-2/TRBV6-3	TRBJ2-2	.	once	TGTGCCAGCAGTTTCCCTCCAAGCGGGTACACCGGGGAGCTGTTTTTT	CASSFPPSGYTGELFF
TRBV7-2	TRBJ2-2	.	few	TGTGCCAGCAGCTTACAGCCCACTAGTGCCCCCGGGGAGCTGTTTTTT	CASSLQPTSAPGELFF
TRBV4-3	TRBJ1-1	.	few	TGCGCCAGCAGCTCTATGGTAACAGCTACGACCATGAACACTGAAGCTTTCTTT	CASSSMVTATTMNTEAFF
TRBV19	TRBJ1-1	.	few	TGTGCCAGTAGTATTAAGAACACTGAAGCTTTCTTT	CASSIKNTEAFF
TRBV7-9	TRBJ2-1	TRBD2	.	TGTGCCAGCAGGGACCCGGCGGAGGTAGCGGGGGGCCGTAACTACAATGAGCAGTTCTTC	CASRDPAEVAGGRNYNEQFF
TRBV4-1	TRBJ2-1	TRBD1	.	TGCGCCAGCAGCCCCTTAGGACAGGGAAGATCCTACAATGAGCAGTTCTTC	CASSPLGQGRSYNEQFF
TRBV7-6	TRBJ2-1	TRBD1	.	TGTGCCAGCAGCACCGGCACAGGGGGCGGCGATGAGCAGTTCTTC	CASSTGTGGGDEQFF
TRBV27	TRBJ1-1	.	.	TGTGCCAGCAGTTCCCCTAGGATGGGGGGGCTAAACACTGAAGCTTTCTTT	CASSSPRMGGLNTEAFF
TRBV29-1	TRBJ2-3	.	.	TGCAGCGTTCATAGTCGGGAACGGGAAAGCACAGATACGCAGTATTTT	CSVHSRERESTDTQYF
TRBV5-6	TRBJ1-5	.	once	TGTGTCAGCGCCCAGGGCACTCACATTGAGCCCCAGCATTTT	CVSAQGTHIEPQHF
TRBV7-8	TRBJ1-2	.	many	TGTGCCAGCAGCTTAGCCCGAGGGCCTGTGGGCTATGGCTACACCTTC	CASSLARGPVGYGYTF
TRBV27	TRBJ2-1	TRBD1	once	TGTGCCAGCAGTAAACCGGGACAGGTGCCTCCGCAAGGGTTCTTC	CASSKPGQVPPQGFF
TRBV2	TRBJ2-1	.	.	TGTGCCAGCACGCTCTTACAGGGAAGGTTTCGTAATGAGCAGTTCTTC	CASTLLQGRFRNEQFF
TRBV4-3	TRBJ2-4	.	.	TGCGCCAGCAGCCAAGATAGGAGTTTCGGTGGCGAAAACATTCAGTACTTC	CASSQDRSFGGENIQYF
TRBV7-6	TRBJ2-7	.	many	TGTGCCAGCAGCTTAGAGTCTTTCAGCTACGAGCAGTACTTC	CASSLESFSYEQYF
TRBV7-2	TRBJ2-1	TRBD1	many	TGTGCCAGCAGCTTGGTGGACAGGGGTCCCTACAATGAGCAGTTCTTC	CASSLVDRGPYNEQFF
TRBV6-5	TRBJ2-2	.	few	TGTGCCAGCAGCTTGGGGGATTTTGCGGCCGGGGAGCTGTTTTTT	CASSLGDFAAGELFF
TRBV7-9	TRBJ2-1	.	.	TGTGCCAGCAGCTTAGCTCGGGCCAGGGGAACCTACAATGAGCAGTTCTTC	CASSLARARGTYNEQFF
TRBV6-1	TRBJ2-3	.	many	TGTGCCAGCAGTGAAGACGTAGGGGACACCACAGATACGCAGTATTTT	CASSEDVGDTTDTQYF
TRBV27	TRBJ1-3	.	few	TGTGCCAGCAGTGCGGGACACCTAAGCTCTGGAAACACCATATATTTT	CASSAGHLSSGNTIYF
TRBV7-9	TRBJ1-2	.	few	TGTGCCAGCAGCCTAACCGGGGTTGGCTACACCTTC	CASSLTGVGYTF
TRBV19	TRBJ2-2	.	few	TGTGCCAGTAGTCTGGGCAGCCTAACGAACACCGGGGAGCTGTTTTTT	CASSLGSLTNTGELFF
TRBV10-3	TRBJ2-3	.	.	TGTGCCATCAGTGAGTCGGGGGAAGCAGATACGCAGTATTTT	CAISESGEADTQYF
TRBV28	TRBJ2-1	TRBD2	few	TGTGCCAGCAGGCCGGGGGGGCTGGTGGGTGAGCAGTTCTTC	CASRPGGLVGEQFF